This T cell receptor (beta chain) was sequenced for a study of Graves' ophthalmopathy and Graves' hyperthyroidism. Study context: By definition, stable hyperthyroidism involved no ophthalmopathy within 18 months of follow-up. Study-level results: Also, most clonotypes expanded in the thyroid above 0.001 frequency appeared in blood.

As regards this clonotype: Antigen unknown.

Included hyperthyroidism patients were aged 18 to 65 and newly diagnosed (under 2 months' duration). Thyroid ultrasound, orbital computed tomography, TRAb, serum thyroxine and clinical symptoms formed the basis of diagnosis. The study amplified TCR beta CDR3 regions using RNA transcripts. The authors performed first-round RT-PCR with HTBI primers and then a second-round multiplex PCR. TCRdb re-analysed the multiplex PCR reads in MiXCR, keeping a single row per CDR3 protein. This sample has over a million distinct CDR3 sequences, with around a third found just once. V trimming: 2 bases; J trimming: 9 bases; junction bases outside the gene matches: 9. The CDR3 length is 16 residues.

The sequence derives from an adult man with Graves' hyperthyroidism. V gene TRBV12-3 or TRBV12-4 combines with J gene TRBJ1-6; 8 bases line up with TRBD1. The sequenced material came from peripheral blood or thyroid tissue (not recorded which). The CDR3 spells CASSLSPATGASPLHF. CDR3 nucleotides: TGTGCCAGCAGTTTATCCCCCGCGACAGGGGCTTCACCCCTCCACTTT.